This TCR beta chain was captured in a study of radiotherapy plus CTLA-4 blockade in lung cancer. Study summary: Across the patients, objective responses occurred in about 18%, and disease control in roughly 30%. The study, taken as a whole, reports: The authors reported that early blood T cell clone dynamics, with interferon-beta, best predicted response. Some TCR clones had been derived from tumors. These clones expanded in peripheral blood after radiotherapy plus ipilimumab.

The table came from immunoSEQ multiplex PCR; TCRdb's copy has only in-frame clones and leaves some out. The sample has 30,000 or so clones; under 85% are singletons. This CDR3 spans 13 amino acids. V was pared by 6 bases and J by 2 bases, with 2 bases of the junction left unmatched. Germline lookup yields CDR1 LGHNA and CDR2 YSLEER. Concerning this clone: Its target is unknown.

The sample consisted of peripheral blood, taken from a patient treated with radiotherapy plus ipilimumab. This clonotype was sampled from a human donor with non-small cell lung cancer whose response to radiotherapy plus ipilimumab could not be evaluated. The J gene is TRBJ1-1, the V gene TRBV4-3; 8 bases agree with TRBD1. The CDR3 coding sequence is TGCGCCAGCAGACAGGGGGTTAACACTGAAGCTTTCTTT. Translated, it gives CASRQGVNTEAFF.